The rows below give T cell receptor beta chains drawn from one sample of a study of CD8 T cells in Susac syndrome. Each CDR3 protein is one row after TCRdb ran MiXCR on the immunoSEQ multiplex PCR reads. The sample lists about 180,000 distinct CDR3 sequences, roughly 92% occurring once. Sequenced input: CD4+ T cells from PBMCs. These receptors were collected from a human donor with Susac syndrome. CDR3s include the opening cysteine and the closing phenylalanine or tryptophan. The D gene is left open where the match is weak. Clone size is stated in some rows and not others, as once, few, many or a class when expanded.

V gene,D gene,J gene,clone size,CDR3 protein
TRBV6-6,-,TRBJ1-2,-,CASSSTERGGLSGYTF
TRBV5-4,TRBD1,TRBJ1-4,-,CASSTPGQGSEKLFF
TRBV29-1,TRBD2,TRBJ2-1,once,CSVARGASGTKNEQFF
TRBV29-1,-,TRBJ2-3,-,CSGAGTGADTQYF
TRBV29-1,-,TRBJ2-1,-,CSVASDPSYNEQFF
TRBV11-2,TRBD2,TRBJ2-1,-,CASSTSGSAGGRNEQFF
TRBV25-1,-,TRBJ1-2,-,CASSEWAGSYTF
TRBV20-1,-,TRBJ1-6,-,CSARDWGQDNSPLHF
TRBV5-1,TRBD2,TRBJ2-7,-,CASSTRTSGGISYEQYF
TRBV2,TRBD1,TRBJ2-3,-,CASSERGQEEYTDTQYF
TRBV6-5,-,TRBJ2-4,-,CASSYEAVWGDIQYF
TRBV15,-,TRBJ2-2,-,CATSSSGYGELFF
TRBV20-1,TRBD2,TRBJ2-3,-,CSAEGLAGRADTQYF
TRBV5-1,-,TRBJ2-4,-,CASSRGTENIQYF
TRBV20-1,-,TRBJ1-2,-,CSARTDGYTF
TRBV29-1,TRBD2,TRBJ2-5,-,CSVRGEGFNAETQYF
TRBV15,-,TRBJ1-2,few,CATSRANYGYTF
TRBV3-1,-,TRBJ1-1,-,CASSPGGNAEAFF
TRBV19,-,TRBJ2-3,-,CASSLASEDTQYF
TRBV4-3,-,TRBJ2-1,-,CASSYSLGPYEQFF
TRBV4-2,-,TRBJ2-3,once,CASSLLRTLDGTDTQYF
TRBV5-4,-,TRBJ2-3,-,CASSSGRASTDTQYF
TRBV3-1,-,TRBJ1-1,once,CASRLLRENTEAFF
TRBV7-7,-,TRBJ2-3,-,CASSPMVSTDTQYF
TRBV19,-,TRBJ2-7,-,CASADGANSYEQYF
TRBV12-3/TRBV12-4,TRBD1,TRBJ2-6,-,CASSSTGGAGANVLTF
TRBV27,TRBD1,TRBJ1-2,-,CASKTGVYGYTF
TRBV7-2,-,TRBJ1-2,-,CASSPGETSNYGYTF
TRBV7-9,-,TRBJ2-1,-,CASSKPGQNINEQFF
TRBV20-1,-,TRBJ2-1,-,CSARGLAVYNEQFF
TRBV10-2,-,TRBJ2-7,-,CASSVQGINEQYF
TRBV4-3,-,TRBJ1-1,-,CASSQQEGIGNTEAFF
TRBV3-1,-,TRBJ1-1,-,CASSQDLGNTEAFF
TRBV5-1,-,TRBJ1-1,-,CASSLELVTEAFF